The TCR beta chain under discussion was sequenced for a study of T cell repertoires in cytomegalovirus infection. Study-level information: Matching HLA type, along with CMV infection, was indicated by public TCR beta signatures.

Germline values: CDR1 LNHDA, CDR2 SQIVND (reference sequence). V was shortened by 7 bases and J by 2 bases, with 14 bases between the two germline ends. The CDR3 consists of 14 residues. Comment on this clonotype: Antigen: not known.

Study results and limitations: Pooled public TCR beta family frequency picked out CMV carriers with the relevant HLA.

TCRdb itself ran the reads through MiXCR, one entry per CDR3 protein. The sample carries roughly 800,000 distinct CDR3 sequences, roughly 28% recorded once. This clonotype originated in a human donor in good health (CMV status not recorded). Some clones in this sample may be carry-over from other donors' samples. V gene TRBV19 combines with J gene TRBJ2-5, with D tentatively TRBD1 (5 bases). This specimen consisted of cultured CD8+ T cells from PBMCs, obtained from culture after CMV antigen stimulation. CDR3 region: CASTQDTFQETQYF. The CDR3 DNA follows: TGTGCCAGTACCCAGGACACCTTTCAAGAGACCCAGTACTTC.